This T cell receptor beta chain was obtained from a study of blood T cell repertoires in COVID-19. Assay used: immunoSEQ multiplex PCR; TCRdb lists only in-frame clones, some missing. The repertoire has about 80,000 clones, around four fifths of them found once; the top ten carry 25% to 30%. Looked up from germline, CDR1 is SNHLY and CDR2 is FYNNEI. V shed 6 bases, J shed 7 bases, and the junction held 5 bases outside the gene matches. CDR3 size: 12 residues. The chain uses TRBV2 and TRBJ1-1, with 7 positions matching TRBD1. The sequenced material came from peripheral blood. The source of this sequence is a human donor in a cohort sampled during active COVID-19. CDR3 sequence reads: CASSRDRIEAFF. In DNA form, the CDR3 reads TGTGCCAGCAGCCGGGACAGAATTGAAGCTTTCTTT.